What follows describes a single T cell receptor (beta chain). CDR1 and CDR2 from the germline V gene are KGHSH and LQKENI. The CDR3 has 14 amino acids. Trimming took 1 base from V and 5 from J, leaving 10 bases between them. This entry comes from a study of shared clonotypes between healthy human individuals. Study as a whole: Donors were a couple of women and a few men aged 18 to 49.

TCRdb keeps only in-frame clones here, not all; method: immunoSEQ multiplex PCR. Here the sample spans around 2,000,000 clones, 90% to 95% being singletons. The chain is built from TRBV18 and TRBJ2-3, with a tentative D call TRBD1 (5 bases). Material for sequencing was naive CD4+ T cells sorted from blood. Subset noted: CD45RA+ positively selected. The TCR comes from a man younger than 35 in good health. The CDR3 is CASSPLRVQDTQYF. The CDR3 DNA follows: TGTGCCAGCTCACCACTCAGGGTACAAGATACGCAGTATTTT.